This record looks at one T cell receptor (beta chain) sequence and its context. Its antigen is as yet unknown. This CDR3 has 16 amino acids. Per germline, CDR1 ENHRY and CDR2 SYGVKD. Trimming pared 3 bases from V and 1 base from J, leaving 15 bases between. This sample stems from a study of T cell clonotyping in hematopoietic cell transplantation. Notes on the study in general: CD4 and CD8 repertoire contributions could not be separated without sorting. Pathologically expanded recipient clonotypes increased progressively from day 30 to day 180 as diversity fell.

Sequencing was performed with immunoSEQ multiplex PCR; in TCRdb, only in-frame clones are kept and a portion is missing. The sample shows some 7,000 clones, 85% to 90% of them seen only once. Time point indicated: recipient sample about 28 days before transplant, after cytoreduction. The chain recombines TRBV10-3 with TRBJ1-1; no reliable D call. This clonotype was sampled from a man aged 30-40 years with acute myeloid leukemia. Some clones in this sample may be carry-over from other donors' samples. The source material was peripheral blood mononuclear cells, sampled before stem cell transplant. CDR3 sequence reads: CAISDEGLASNTEAFF. The CDR3 DNA follows: TGTGCCATCAGTGACGAGGGTTTAGCGTCGAACACTGAAGCTTTCTTT.